This T cell receptor beta chain was sequenced in a study of radiation and T cells in renal cell carcinoma. The time point: blood 4 weeks post-SBRT, at nephrectomy. Noted treatment: 15 Gy SBRT to primary tumor, nephrectomy 4 weeks later. Nephrectomy followed 15 Gy stereotactic body radiation by 4 weeks. CDR3 length equals 12 residues. CDR1 MDHEN and CDR2 SYDVKM come from the germline V gene. Trimming removed 10 bases at V and 6 bases at J, with 15 bases between. This clone was observed a handful of times. Method: immunoSEQ multiplex PCR; TCRdb's copy keeps in-frame clones and lacks some. The repertoire holds under 100,000 clones, with around 83% as singletons.

The TCR was taken from a man in his fifties or sixties with renal cell carcinoma. The input for sequencing was blood, taken from a patient whose treatment included radiotherapy and nephrectomy. The chain couples TRBV28 to TRBJ1-1; TRBD1 is a possible D gene (6 bases). The CDR3 sequence: CATWRGGPEAFF. The CDR3 nucleotides are TGTGCCACCTGGAGGGGGGGTCCTGAAGCTTTCTTT.